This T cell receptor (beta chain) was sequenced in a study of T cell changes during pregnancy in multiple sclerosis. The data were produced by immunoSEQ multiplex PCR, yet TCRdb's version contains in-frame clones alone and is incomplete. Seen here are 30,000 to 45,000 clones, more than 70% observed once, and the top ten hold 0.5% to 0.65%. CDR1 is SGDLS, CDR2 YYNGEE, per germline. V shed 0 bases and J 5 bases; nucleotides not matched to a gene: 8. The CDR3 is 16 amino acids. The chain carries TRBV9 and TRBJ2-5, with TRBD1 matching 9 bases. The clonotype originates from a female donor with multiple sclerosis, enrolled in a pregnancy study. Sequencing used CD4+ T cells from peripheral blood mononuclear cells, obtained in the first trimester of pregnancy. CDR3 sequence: CASSVGGTGFGETQYF. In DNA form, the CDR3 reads TGTGCCAGCAGCGTAGGCGGGACAGGGTTCGGGGAGACCCAGTACTTC.